The 18 T cell receptor beta chains below were found in one sample sequenced in a study of shared clonotypes between healthy human individuals. In the naive CD8 group, cells lacked CD45RO and were positively selected for CCR7, so terminally differentiated effector memory CD45RA+ cells were left out. TCRdb keeps only in-frame clones here, not all; method: immunoSEQ multiplex PCR. The sample lists millions of clones, approximately 94% occurring once. Material: naive CD8+ T cells from PBMCs. The receptor source for this set is a man between 18 and 29 years old in good health. Some clones in this sample may be carry-over from other donors' samples.

Details on this clone: The same CDR3 arises from other DNA sequences in this sample as well. V and J are TRBV5-4 and TRBJ2-7; TRBD1 matches 7 bases. Germline CDR1 and CDR2: SGHNT and YYREEE (reference sequence). This CDR3 is built from 14 residues. J was trimmed by 2 bases and V by 1 base; bases with no gene match: 3. CDR3 DNA: TGTGCCAGCAGCTTGTGGGACAGTGCCTACGAGCAGTACTTC. It is translated as CASSLWDSAYEQYF.

The chain couples TRBV11-2 to TRBJ2-1; 9 positions agree with TRBD2. Germline V CDR1 and CDR2: SGHAT, FQNNGV. The CDR3 consists of 16 residues. V lost 6 bases and J lost 3; bases outside the gene matches: 9. Written as DNA, the CDR3 is TGTGCCAGCAGTTGGGGTAGGACTAGCGTCTACAATGAGCAGTTCTTC. It translates to CASSWGRTSVYNEQFF.

The chain employs TRBV27 and TRBJ2-7; 9 nucleotides line up with TRBD1. J was trimmed by 4 bases and V by 5 bases; bases with no gene match: 9. CDR3 size: 15 residues. The V gene's germline CDR1 is MNHEY and CDR2 SMNVEV (reference sequence). For the CDR3, the DNA is TGTGCCAGCAGTCCTCGACAGGGGGGTTTGTACGAGCAGTACTTC. Its protein product is CASSPRQGGLYEQYF.

CDR3 nucleotide sequence: TGTGCCAGCAGCTTAGTTGGGGCTAGCGTTTTGTACAATGAGCAGTTCTTC. It specifies CASSLVGASVLYNEQFF. The gene calls are TRBV11-2 and TRBJ2-1; D may be TRBD2 (6 bases). Deletions cut 1 base from V and 4 bases from J, with 17 bases between. Germline CDR1 is SGHAT and CDR2 is FQNNGV. The CDR3 is 17 residues long.

This chain links TRBV7-9 with TRBJ1-2; a weak D match, TRBD1 (5 bases). The V end was cut by 4 bases, the J end by 2 bases, with 14 bases between. CDR1 and CDR2 (germline): SEHNR, FQNEAQ (reference sequence). The CDR3 sequence is 15 residues long. The CDR3 loop reads CASSSPRGPNYGYTF. CDR3 bases: TGTGCCAGCAGCTCCCCCCGGGGACCCAACTATGGCTACACCTTC.

To note about this clone: Other DNA sequences in this sample translate to the same CDR3. The chain couples TRBV6-5 to TRBJ2-7; D may be TRBD1 or TRBD2 (6 bases each). This CDR3 region has 14 residues. Deletions cut 2 bases from V and 2 bases from J, with 10 bases between. The V gene's germline CDR1 is MNHEY and CDR2 SVGAGI. CDR3 in DNA: TGTGCCAGCAGTTACGGGGGCGGGACCTACGAGCAGTACTTC. Translating gives CASSYGGGTYEQYF.

The CDR3 DNA reads TGCGCCAGCAGCCAGACACACTTAGGACTTACCCTGGTTGGTAGTGAGCAGTTCTTC. Its protein product is CASSQTHLGLTLVGSEQFF. J is TRBJ2-1 and V is TRBV4-1; D perhaps matches TRBD2 (5 bases). CDR1 is MGHRA and CDR2 is YSYEKL in the germline V gene. The length of the CDR3 is 19 residues. The ends were cut back, 3 bases at V and 9 bases at J, with 30 bases in the middle.

The chain is built from TRBV12-2 and TRBJ2-7. TRBV12-2 is labeled a pseudogene. This CDR3 region has 13 residues. CDR3 in DNA: TGTGCAAGTCGGACGACCTGGTTAGACGAGCAGTACTTC. This translates into CASRTTWLDEQYF.

This CDR3 reads CASSGTSGGADTQYF. CDR3 sequence (DNA): TGTGCCAGCAGTGGCACTAGCGGGGGCGCAGATACGCAGTATTTT. The chain carries TRBV2 and TRBJ2-3; 11 positions match TRBD2. Trimming took 4 bases from V and 4 from J; bases not matched to a gene: 4. The CDR3 is 15 residues long. Looked up from germline, CDR1 is SNHLY and CDR2 is FYNNEI.

Remarks on this clone: Different DNA sequences within this sample yield the same CDR3. This chain joins TRBV28 and TRBJ2-2, with D possibly TRBD1 on 6 matching bases. The CDR3 runs to 15 residues. V was pared by 4 bases and J by 5 bases, with 14 bases between. In germline, CDR1 is MDHEN, CDR2 SYDVKM. CDR3 amino acids: CASSYPPTGTGELFF. The CDR3 DNA sequence: TGTGCCAGCAGTTACCCCCCAACAGGGACCGGGGAGCTGTTTTTT.

The rearrangement links TRBV5-8 to TRBJ1-1; no definite D call. CDR1 and CDR2 from the germline V gene are SGHTS and YDEGEE. CDR3 length equals 17 residues. Trimming stripped 0 bases from V and 1 base from J, with 16 bases between. The DNA of the CDR3 is TGTGCCAGCAGCTTGGCCTCATCTTTTGCACAGAACACTGAAGCTTTCTTT. It specifies CASSLASSFAQNTEAFF.

Comment on this clone: The same CDR3 can be traced to other DNA sequences in this sample. J is TRBJ1-4 and V is TRBV4-3, with TRBD1 matching over 10 bases. V lost 4 bases to trimming and J lost 8 bases; unmatched junction nucleotides: 4. Germline V gene lookup returns CDR1 LGHNA and CDR2 YSLEER. The CDR3 runs 14 residues. CDR3 sequence: CASSPGQGFEKLFF. The CDR3, as DNA: TGCGCCAGCAGCCCGGGACAGGGGTTCGAAAAACTGTTTTTT.

This rearrangement joins TRBV19 to TRBJ1-5; no reliable D call. The germline V and J ends were trimmed by 5 bases and 9 bases, with 11 bases remaining between them. Germline loops: CDR1 LNHDA, CDR2 SQIVND (reference sequence). The CDR3 runs to 12 residues. This CDR3 reads CASSPRAGPQHF. CDR3 nucleotides: TGTGCCAGTAGTCCGCGGGCAGGGCCCCAGCATTTT.

This rearrangement joins TRBV9 to TRBJ1-1, with 9 nucleotides matching TRBD1. This CDR3 is built from 16 residues. V dropped 0 bases and J dropped 3; count of bases not matched to a gene: 6. The germline CDR1 and CDR2 sequences are SGDLS and YYNGEE. The CDR3 spells CASSVGRQGGYTEAFF. In DNA form, the CDR3 reads TGTGCCAGCAGCGTAGGGCGACAGGGGGGATACACTGAAGCTTTCTTT.

The gene calls are TRBV7-9 and TRBJ2-7, with 11 nucleotides matching TRBD2. V gave up 4 bases and J gave up 3 bases; unmatched junction bases: 5. The CDR3 has 15 residues. Per germline, CDR1 SEHNR and CDR2 FQNEAQ (reference sequence). The CDR3 region is CASSSSGLADYEQYF. CDR3 sequence (DNA): TGTGCCAGCAGCTCATCGGGACTAGCGGACTACGAGCAGTACTTC.

The chain links TRBV11-2 to TRBJ2-7; D uncertain. The length of the CDR3 is 13 residues. The V gene's germline CDR1 is SGHAT and CDR2 FQNNGV. Trimming cost V 5 bases and J 3 bases, with 11 bases left between them. CDR3: CASSTGAYYEQYF. The CDR3 coding sequence is TGTGCCAGCAGCACCGGAGCCTACTACGAGCAGTACTTC.

The CDR3 region has the DNA TGTGCCAGCAAGGTGGTCCCAGGTCGGGAGACCCAGTACTTC. Translation: CASKVVPGRETQYF. The chain links TRBV2 to TRBJ2-5; the D is unclear. The V gene's germline CDR1 is SNHLY and CDR2 FYNNEI. The V end lost 7 bases, the J end lost 5 bases, and 17 bases lay between the germline ends. This CDR3 region has 14 residues. The whole variable domain, remainder taken from reference TRBV2 and TRBJ2-5, is EPEVTQTPSHQVTQMGQEVILRCVPISNHLYFYWYRQILGQKVEFLVSFYNNEISEKSEIFDDQFSVERPDGSNFTLKIRSTKLEDSAMYFCASKVVPGRETQYFGPGTRLLVL.

The V gene is TRBV5-6, the J gene TRBJ1-3, with TRBD1 identical over 7 bases. V was pared by 3 bases and J by 2 bases, with 5 bases of the junction left unmatched. Germline CDR1 is SGHDT and CDR2 is YYEEEE. This CDR3 spans 15 amino acids. CDR3 in amino acids: CASSYQTGAGNTIYF. CDR3 DNA: TGTGCCAGCAGCTACCAAACAGGGGCTGGAAACACCATATATTTT.